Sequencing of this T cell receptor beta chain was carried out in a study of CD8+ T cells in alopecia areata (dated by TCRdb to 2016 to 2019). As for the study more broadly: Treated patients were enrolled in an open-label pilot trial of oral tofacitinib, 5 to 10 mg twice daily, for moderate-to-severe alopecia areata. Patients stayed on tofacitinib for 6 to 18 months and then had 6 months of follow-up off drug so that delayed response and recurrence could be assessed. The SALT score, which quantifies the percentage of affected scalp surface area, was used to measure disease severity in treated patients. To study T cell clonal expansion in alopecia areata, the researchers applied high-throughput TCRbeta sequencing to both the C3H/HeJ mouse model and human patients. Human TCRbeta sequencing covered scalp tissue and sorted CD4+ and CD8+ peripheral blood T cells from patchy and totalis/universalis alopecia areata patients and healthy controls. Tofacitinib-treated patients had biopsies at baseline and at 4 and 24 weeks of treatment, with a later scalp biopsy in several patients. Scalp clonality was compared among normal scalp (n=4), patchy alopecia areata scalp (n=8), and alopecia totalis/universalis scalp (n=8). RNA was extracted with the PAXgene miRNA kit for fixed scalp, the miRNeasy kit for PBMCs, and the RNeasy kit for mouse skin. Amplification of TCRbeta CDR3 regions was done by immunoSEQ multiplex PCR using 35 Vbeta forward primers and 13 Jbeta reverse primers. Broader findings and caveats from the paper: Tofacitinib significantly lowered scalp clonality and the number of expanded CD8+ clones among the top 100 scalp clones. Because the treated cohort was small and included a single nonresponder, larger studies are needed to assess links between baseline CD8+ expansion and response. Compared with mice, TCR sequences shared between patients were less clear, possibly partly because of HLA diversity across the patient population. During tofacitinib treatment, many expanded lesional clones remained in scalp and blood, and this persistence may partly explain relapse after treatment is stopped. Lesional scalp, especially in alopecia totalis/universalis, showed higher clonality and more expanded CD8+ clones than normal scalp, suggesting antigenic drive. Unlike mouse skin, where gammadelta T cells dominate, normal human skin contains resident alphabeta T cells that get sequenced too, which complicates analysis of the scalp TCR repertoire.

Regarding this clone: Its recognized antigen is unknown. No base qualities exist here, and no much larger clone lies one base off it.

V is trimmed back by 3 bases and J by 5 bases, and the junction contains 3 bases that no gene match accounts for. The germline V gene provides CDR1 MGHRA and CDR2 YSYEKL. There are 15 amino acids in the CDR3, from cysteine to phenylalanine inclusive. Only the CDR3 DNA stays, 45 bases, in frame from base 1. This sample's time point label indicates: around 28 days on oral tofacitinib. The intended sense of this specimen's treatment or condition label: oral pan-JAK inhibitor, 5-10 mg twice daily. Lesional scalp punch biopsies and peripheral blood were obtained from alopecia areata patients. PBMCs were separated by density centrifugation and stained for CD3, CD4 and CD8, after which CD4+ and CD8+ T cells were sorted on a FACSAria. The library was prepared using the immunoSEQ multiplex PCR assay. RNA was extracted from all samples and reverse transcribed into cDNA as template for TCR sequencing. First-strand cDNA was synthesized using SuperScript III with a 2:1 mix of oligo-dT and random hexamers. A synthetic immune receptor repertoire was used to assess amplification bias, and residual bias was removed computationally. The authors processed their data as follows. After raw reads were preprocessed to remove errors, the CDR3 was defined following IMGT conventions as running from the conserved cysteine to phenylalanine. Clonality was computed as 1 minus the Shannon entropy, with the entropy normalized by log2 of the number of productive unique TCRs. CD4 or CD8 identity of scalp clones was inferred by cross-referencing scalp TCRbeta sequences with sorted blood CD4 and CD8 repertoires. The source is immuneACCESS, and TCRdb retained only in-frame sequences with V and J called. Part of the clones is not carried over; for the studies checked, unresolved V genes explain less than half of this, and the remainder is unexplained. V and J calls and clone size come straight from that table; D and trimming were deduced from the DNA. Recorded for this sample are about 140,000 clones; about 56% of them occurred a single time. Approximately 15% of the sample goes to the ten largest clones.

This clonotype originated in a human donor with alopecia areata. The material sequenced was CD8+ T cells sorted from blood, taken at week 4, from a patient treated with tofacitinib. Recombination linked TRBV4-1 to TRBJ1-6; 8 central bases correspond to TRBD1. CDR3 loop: CASSHTQGDNSPLHF. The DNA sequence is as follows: TGCGCCAGCAGCCATACACAGGGGGATAATTCACCCCTCCACTTT.